Below, 10 T cell receptor beta chains from the same sample are listed, as sequenced in a study of blood T cells in healthy people across ages. A second PCR of 7 to 11 cycles used a sample-barcoded 5' primer and a J-beta primer mix. TCRdb processed the 5' RACE reads anew with MiXCR; each CDR3 protein has one entry. The sample lists just under 900,000 distinct CDR3 sequences, 29% seen once, with 15% to 20% in the top ten. The source material was blood. The receptors originated from a woman aged 80 or over in good health.

This clonotype showed up just a few times. It may be a read error: a sequence one base away is much more abundant. The chain combines TRBV11-2 with TRBJ2-7; D is perhaps TRBD2 (5 bases). Germline CDR1 SGHAT, CDR2 FQNNGV. CDR3 length: 12 amino acids. Trimming took 3 bases from V and 7 from J, leaving 10 bases between them. CDR3 sequence: CASSFSGSEQYF. CDR3 sequence (DNA): TGTGCCAGCAGCTTTTCGGGGTCGGAGCAGTACTTC. Looking up the rest from reference TRBV11-2 and TRBJ2-7 gives the full variable domain: EAGVAQSPRYKIIEKRQSVAFWCNPISGHATLYWYQQILGQGPKLLIQFQNNGVVDDSQLPKDRFSAERLKGVDSTLKIQPAKLEDSAVYLCASSFSGSEQYFGPGTRLTVT.

This clonotype was counted ten times or more. The J gene is TRBJ2-5, the V gene TRBV7-6; TRBD2 aligns across 16 bases. Trimming at V came to 7 bases and at J to 7 bases, leaving 15 bases not matched to a gene. This CDR3 spans 18 amino acids. Germline V gene lookup returns CDR1 SGHVS and CDR2 FNYEAQ. CDR3 DNA sequence: TGTGCCAGCACCCCGGTTGGGACTAGCGGGGGGGCCGGTGGGACCCAGTACTTC. Translated: CASTPVGTSGGAGGTQYF.

This clonotype has just a few counts. A much larger clone differs by one base, so this may be a read error. The gene calls are TRBV20-1 and TRBJ1-2; D remains ambiguous. This CDR3 comprises 14 residues. V dropped 5 bases and J dropped 8 bases, with 21 bases sitting between them. Germline CDR1 DFQATT, CDR2 SNEGSKA (reference sequence). CDR3: CSAPEQHGRLGYTF. CDR3 sequence (DNA): TGCAGTGCTCCTGAGCAACATGGGCGCTTGGGCTACACCTTC.

This clonotype has ten or more counts. This chain uses TRBV6-6 with TRBJ1-2; tentative D call: TRBD1 (5 bases). The germline V gene has CDR1 MNHNY and CDR2 SVGAGI (reference sequence). Trimming shortened V by 8 bases and J by 4 bases, and 14 bases separated the two germline ends. CDR3 length: 13 residues. CDR3 protein: CASRQTASYGYTF. In DNA, the CDR3 is TGTGCCAGCCGACAGACAGCAAGCTATGGCTACACCTTC.

The chain is built from TRBV20-1 and TRBJ2-5; D is uncertain. In germline, CDR1 is DFQATT, CDR2 SNEGSKA (reference sequence). Trimming stripped 2 bases from V and 11 bases from J, with 12 bases between. This CDR3 contains 11 residues. The CDR3 here is CSARNLLEQYF. The CDR3 DNA reads TGCAGTGCTAGAAACTTATTGGAGCAGTACTTC.

As for this clonotype: This may arise from a read error, as a much more abundant clone is one base away. This chain joins TRBV20-1 and TRBJ2-5; perhaps TRBD1 as D (5 bases). The CDR3 runs to 11 residues. Germline V gives CDR1 DFQATT, CDR2 SNEGSKA (reference sequence). CDR3 nucleotide sequence: TGCAGTGCTCGAGAATCAGGGATACAGTACTTC. Amino acid sequence: CSARESGIQYF.

This clonotype was detected ten times or more. The V gene is TRBV27, the J gene TRBJ2-3; D is perhaps TRBD2 (6 bases). The CDR3 has 15 amino acids. Trimming took off 6 bases at V and 3 bases at J, with 16 bases between the two ends. Germline V gene lookup returns CDR1 MNHEY and CDR2 SMNVEV (reference sequence). CDR3 DNA: TGTGCCAGCAGGCCGGGGACTCGAGGTACAGATACGCAGTATTTT. Encoded protein: CASRPGTRGTDTQYF.

A few counts support this clonotype. The V call is TRBV5-1, the J call TRBJ1-1; D is unclear. The CDR3 spans 13 residues. Looked up from germline, CDR1 is SGHRS and CDR2 is YFSETQ. V lost 6 bases and J 0 bases, leaving 9 bases between the germline ends. The CDR3 DNA reads as TGCGCCAGCAAAGCGGAGTTGAACACTGAAGCTTTCTTT. Residues: CASKAELNTEAFF.

Comments on this clonotype: A read error is possible here, since a much larger clone lies one base away. The genes are TRBV15 and TRBJ2-3, with no clear D. Germline CDR1 is LNHNV and CDR2 is YYDKDF (reference sequence). V lost 5 bases to trimming and J lost 6 bases, with 12 bases between them. This CDR3 comprises 13 residues. The CDR3 here is CATSAPPRDTQYF. In DNA, the CDR3 is TGTGCCACCAGCGCCCCTCCTAGGGATACGCAGTATTTT.

The chain recombines TRBV6-2 or TRBV6-3 with TRBJ2-5; D is undetermined. The CDR3 covers 14 residues. Germline V gene data show CDR1 as MNHEY and CDR2 as SVGEGT. V shed 0 bases and J shed 5 bases, with 10 bases lying between them. The CDR3: CASSYSSQAETQYF. CDR3 nucleotide sequence: TGTGCCAGCAGTTACTCGAGTCAGGCGGAGACCCAGTACTTC.